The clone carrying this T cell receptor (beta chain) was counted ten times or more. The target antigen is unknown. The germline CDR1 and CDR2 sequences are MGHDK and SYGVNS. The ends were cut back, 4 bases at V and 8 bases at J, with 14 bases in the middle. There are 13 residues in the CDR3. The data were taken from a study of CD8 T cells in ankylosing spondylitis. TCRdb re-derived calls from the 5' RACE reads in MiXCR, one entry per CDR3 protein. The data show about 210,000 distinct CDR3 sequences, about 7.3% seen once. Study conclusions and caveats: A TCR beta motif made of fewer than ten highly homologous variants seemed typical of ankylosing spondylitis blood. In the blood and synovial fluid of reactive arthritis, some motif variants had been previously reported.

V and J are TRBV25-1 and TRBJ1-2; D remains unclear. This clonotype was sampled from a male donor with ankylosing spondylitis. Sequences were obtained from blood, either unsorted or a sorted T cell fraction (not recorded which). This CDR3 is CASSVGVGLGYTF. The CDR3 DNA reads TGTGCCAGCAGTGTCGGTGTCGGTTTGGGCTACACCTTC.